The rows below give T cell receptor beta chains drawn from one sample of a study of cytomegalovirus exposure and HLA in healthy donors. Only in-frame clones appear in the TCRdb table, and some are missing; sequencing was by immunoSEQ multiplex PCR. This table holds roughly 170,000 clones, under 90% found once. Sequenced: PBMCs. The receptors derive from a male donor in good health and CMV-seronegative. CDR3s include the opening cysteine and the closing phenylalanine or tryptophan. The D gene is left open where the match is weak. A row's size may be missing; if present it is once, few, many or a size class.

abundance	d_gene	v_gene	j_gene	CDR3aa	CDR3nt
.	.	TRBV7-2	TRBJ1-2	CASSHSGNPSYGYTF	TGTGCCAGCAGCCACTCAGGGAATCCCTCTTATGGCTACACCTTC
few	.	TRBV7-2	TRBJ2-2	CASSLTVNTGELFF	TGTGCCAGCAGCTTGACAGTTAACACCGGGGAGCTGTTTTTT
.	TRBD1	TRBV19	TRBJ2-7	CASSIRQGAPYEQYF	TGTGCCAGTAGTATCCGACAGGGCGCCCCTTACGAGCAGTACTTC
.	.	TRBV6-1	TRBJ1-3	CASSREPTGNTIYF	TGTGCCAGCAGCCGCGAACCAACGGGAAACACCATATATTTT
few	.	TRBV7-2	TRBJ2-3	CASRVGGATDTQYF	TGTGCCAGCAGAGTAGGGGGGGCCACAGATACGCAGTATTTT
few	TRBD1	TRBV5-1	TRBJ1-1	CASSTGGARNTEAFF	TGCGCCAGCAGCACAGGGGGCGCAAGGAACACTGAAGCTTTCTTT
.	TRBD1	TRBV29-1	TRBJ2-7	CSVVGQGGYEQYF	TGCAGCGTTGTCGGACAGGGTGGTTACGAGCAGTACTTC
.	TRBD1	TRBV5-1	TRBJ1-2	CASSPDRGGGYTF	TGCGCCAGCAGCCCGGACAGGGGGGGTGGCTACACCTTC
.	TRBD2	TRBV27	TRBJ2-2	CASRGLAGGVGELFF	TGTGCCAGCAGGGGACTAGCGGGAGGGGTCGGGGAGCTGTTTTTT
few	.	TRBV7-9	TRBJ2-2	CASGSGSNTGELFF	TGTGCCAGCGGATCAGGGTCTAACACCGGGGAGCTGTTTTTT
once	TRBD2	TRBV27	TRBJ2-3	CASRKPGLAVTDTQYF	TGTGCCAGCAGGAAGCCGGGACTAGCGGTCACAGATACGCAGTATTTT
.	TRBD1	TRBV4-2	TRBJ1-4	CASSPDRGLTNEKLFF	TGTGCCAGCAGCCCTGACAGGGGACTGACTAATGAAAAACTGTTTTTT
.	TRBD1	TRBV5-6	TRBJ1-4	CASIQGGPREKLFF	TGTGCCAGCATCCAGGGGGGACCAAGGGAAAAACTGTTTTTT
once	TRBD2	TRBV5-1	TRBJ2-5	CASSLAGGSSFETQYF	TGCGCCAGCAGCTTGGCTGGCGGGAGTTCCTTCGAGACCCAGTACTTC
.	.	TRBV29-1	TRBJ1-4	CSVLSGRNEKLFF	TGCAGCGTTCTTTCAGGGCGTAATGAAAAACTGTTTTTT
.	.	TRBV30	TRBJ1-5	CAWSPLAGDSNQPQHF	TGTGCCTGGAGCCCCCTCGCAGGGGATAGCAATCAGCCCCAGCATTTT
.	TRBD1	TRBV10-3	TRBJ2-1	CAISEGQGARDEQFF	TGTGCCATCAGTGAGGGACAGGGGGCTCGGGATGAGCAGTTCTTC
.	.	TRBV2	TRBJ1-2	CASSGQIPYGYTF	TGTGCCAGCTCTGGACAGATACCCTATGGCTACACCTTC
.	TRBD1	TRBV5-6	TRBJ1-6	CASSPDGDRGRSPLHF	TGTGCCAGCAGCCCTGACGGGGACAGGGGAAGATCACCCCTCCACTTT
.	.	TRBV2	TRBJ2-5	CASTRGETQYF	TGTGCCAGCACCCGAGGAGAGACCCAGTACTTC
.	TRBD1	TRBV5-4	TRBJ2-1	CASSLGQGYNEQLF	TGTGCCAGCAGCTTGGGACAGGGCTACAATGAGCAGCTCTTC
.	.	TRBV12-5	TRBJ1-5	CASGLSQGGGNQPQHF	TGTGCTAGTGGTTTGTCGCAGGGAGGCGGCAATCAGCCCCAGCATTTT
.	.	TRBV14	TRBJ2-3	CASSQAGWADTQYF	TGTGCCAGCAGCCAAGCGGGGTGGGCAGATACGCAGTATTTT
.	.	TRBV7-2	TRBJ2-7	CASSFQGITSYEQYF	TGTGCCAGCAGCTTTCAGGGAATAACCTCCTACGAGCAGTACTTC
.	TRBD2	TRBV29-1	TRBJ2-3	CSVEGTSGPADTQYF	TGCAGCGTTGAGGGGACTAGCGGGCCAGCAGATACGCAGTATTTT
.	TRBD2	TRBV11-2	TRBJ2-3	CASRRGSGRSGDTQYF	TGTGCCAGCAGGCGGGGGAGCGGGAGATCTGGAGATACGCAGTATTTT
.	TRBD1	TRBV7-3	TRBJ1-5	CASSLQTGSTNQPQHF	TGTGCCAGCAGCTTACAGACAGGGAGTACCAATCAGCCCCAGCATTTT